This TCR beta chain emerged from a study of T cells after yellow fever vaccination. Synthesis of TCR cDNA relied on 5'RACE template switching, which attached a universal primer site and UMIs. TCRdb independently ran MiXCR on the 5' RACE reads; one entry per CDR3 protein. The sample has fewer than 350,000 distinct CDR3 sequences; around 3.6% are singletons. Concerning this clonotype itself: What it recognizes is unknown.

Per germline, CDR1 SGHRS and CDR2 YFSETQ. There are 15 residues in the CDR3. After removal of 2 bases from V and 3 bases from J, the junction contained 6 bases not matched to a gene. Study-wide results and caveats: Post-booster reappearance was seen for most primary-vaccination clones (nearly 97% CD4, 80% to 90% CD8). Abundant bulk-population clonotypes could contaminate the FACS-sorted repertoires. Only a small proportion of the clonotypes turned up in both the CD4 and the CD8 compartments, likely arising from convergent recombination.

This receptor was taken from a man between 18 and 35 years old who received the YFV17D yellow fever vaccine. The V call is TRBV5-1, the J call TRBJ2-7; 9 nucleotides agree with TRBD1. This specimen consisted of PBMCs, obtained on the day of the yellow fever booster vaccination. CDR3 amino acids: CASSLGGQGNYEQYV. CDR3 nucleotide sequence: TGCGCCAGCAGCTTAGGGGGACAGGGAAACTACGAGCAGTACGTC.